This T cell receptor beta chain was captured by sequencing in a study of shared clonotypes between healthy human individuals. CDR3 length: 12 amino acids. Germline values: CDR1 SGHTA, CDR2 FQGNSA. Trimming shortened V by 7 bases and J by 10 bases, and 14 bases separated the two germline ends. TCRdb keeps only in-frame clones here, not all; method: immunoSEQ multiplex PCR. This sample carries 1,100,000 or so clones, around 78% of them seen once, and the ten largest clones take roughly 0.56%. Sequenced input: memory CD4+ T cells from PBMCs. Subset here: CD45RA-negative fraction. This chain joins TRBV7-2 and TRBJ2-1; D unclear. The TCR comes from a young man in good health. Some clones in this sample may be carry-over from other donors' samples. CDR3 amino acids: CASTDYSREQFF. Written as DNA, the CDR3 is TGTGCCAGCACCGATTATTCTAGGGAGCAGTTCTTC.